The rows below give T cell receptor beta chains drawn from one sample of a study of T cells expressing NK-cell markers. TCRdb reprocessed the 5' RACE reads, keeping one entry per CDR3 protein, no DNA. Recorded for this sample: approximately 380,000 distinct CDR3 sequences. The sample taken for sequencing was blood T cells: a sorted CD56 or NKG2C T cell subset, CD4+ or CD8+ T cells, or bulk PBMC T cells (not recorded which). Source of these receptors: a man aged 18 to 69 in good health. The CDR3 runs from the conserved cysteine through the conserved F or W.

v_gene,j_gene,len,CDR3aa
TRBV6-1,TRBJ2-7,15,CASSQLYVGAYEQYF
TRBV19,TRBJ2-1,14,CASSIPGRKDEQFF
TRBV6-2/TRBV6-3,TRBJ2-1,11,CASSNYNEQFF
TRBV7-6,TRBJ1-2,14,CASKPRGDNYGYTF
TRBV2,TRBJ1-2,16,CASSSELRGPNYGYTF
TRBV7-2,TRBJ2-5,15,CASSLDGLVAETQYF
TRBV11-2,TRBJ2-3,18,CASSLELAGGSSTDTQYF
TRBV6-5,TRBJ2-7,11,CASTWLGEQYF
TRBV6-2/TRBV6-3,TRBJ2-1,12,CASSYQGNEQFF
TRBV6-4,TRBJ1-6,19,CASSRILRTGASENSPLHF
TRBV11-1,TRBJ1-3,18,CASSLSGTGGRGGNTIYF
TRBV6-2/TRBV6-3,TRBJ1-1,12,CASSPYGGSAFF
TRBV5-1,TRBJ1-2,16,CASSLRQGVRNYGYTF
TRBV6-5,TRBJ2-2,18,CASSYSRGAGGPTGELFF
TRBV6-1,TRBJ1-4,15,CASSGQDSSNEKLFF
TRBV11-1,TRBJ2-7,15,CASSLTSAGGGEQYF
TRBV7-8,TRBJ2-7,15,CASSLGVSGTYEQYF
TRBV6-5,TRBJ1-6,14,CASTSPSYNSPLHF
TRBV7-2,TRBJ2-1,15,CASTFTSGGAGEQFF
TRBV5-1,TRBJ2-1,13,CASSLRAARGQFF
TRBV5-1,TRBJ2-7,16,CASSLEFRQGAREQYF
TRBV15,TRBJ2-1,15,CATSRDTRTGYEQFF
TRBV7-9,TRBJ2-1,12,CASSSSGGEQFF
TRBV7-8,TRBJ2-7,18,CASSSRQGTRGSTYEQYF
TRBV19,TRBJ1-2,15,CASSPQGQGDYGYTF
TRBV30,TRBJ2-2,15,CAWKISYTGTGELFF
TRBV10-3,TRBJ2-3,14,CAISRDYSTDTQYF
TRBV4-2,TRBJ2-1,16,CASSQDTGQGGNEQFF
TRBV12-3/TRBV12-4,TRBJ2-7,15,CASSTNRDKPYEQYF
TRBV5-6,TRBJ1-1,15,CASSLTGGPDTEAFF
TRBV6-1,TRBJ2-7,16,CASSDETRRLRYEQYF
TRBV5-1,TRBJ2-5,19,CASSLGQGVPGGYQETQYF
TRBV28,TRBJ1-1,14,CASSRGGTGSEAFF
TRBV5-1,TRBJ2-1,14,CASSRDRVWNEQFF
TRBV4-1,TRBJ2-2,15,CASKSAGVRTGELFF
TRBV12-3/TRBV12-4,TRBJ2-7,16,CASSLRGMTLAYEQYF
TRBV7-8,TRBJ2-3,16,CASSLEEGSWTDTQYF
TRBV3-1,TRBJ1-5,16,CASSQWEGIAISPQHF
TRBV12-3/TRBV12-4,TRBJ1-5,14,CASGRGSSNQPQHF
TRBV7-2,TRBJ2-5,15,CASSFGGGTGETQYF
TRBV4-1,TRBJ2-3,18,CASSQDLASGGLTDTQYF
TRBV2,TRBJ2-3,15,CASSVRGQGGDTQYF
TRBV4-2,TRBJ2-3,16,CASSQDGSLSTDTQYF
TRBV6-1,TRBJ1-6,15,CASSRDLWPNSPLHF
TRBV6-1,TRBJ2-6,18,CASSAATRVRSGANVLTF
TRBV11-1,TRBJ2-3,20,CASSLAQGTSGGAYTDTQYF
TRBV2,TRBJ1-5,15,CASDRDRGLGQPQHF
TRBV20-1,TRBJ2-1,11,CSAYTYNEQFF
TRBV5-5,TRBJ1-4,15,CASSLGPAVNEKLFF
TRBV18,TRBJ2-2,15,CASSPRGMNTGELFF
TRBV5-1,TRBJ2-7,16,CASSLGLTTGINEQYF
TRBV20-1,TRBJ2-1,14,CSAGLARGNNEQFF
TRBV28,TRBJ1-1,16,CASSSPGRRVNTEAFF
TRBV27,TRBJ2-2,15,CASKIRLSDTGELFF
TRBV29-1,TRBJ1-4,13,CSAYDLPGEKLFF
TRBV27,TRBJ2-7,13,CASSETRRYEQYF
TRBV6-5,TRBJ1-2,17,CASSYGRRGSLIYGYTF
TRBV5-5,TRBJ1-6,16,CASSPGQGAGGSPLHF
TRBV20-1,TRBJ2-5,12,CSVSQEQETQYF